This TCR beta chain was captured in a study of T-cell memory formation after mild COVID-19. TCRdb analysed the 5' RACE reads with MiXCR anew, one entry per CDR3 protein. Of about half a million distinct CDR3 sequences listed, 15% to 20% are singletons. The length of the CDR3 is 14 residues. Germline V gene sequence: CDR1 SGHRS, CDR2 YFSETQ. V was cut by 4 bases and J by 4 bases, with 9 bases left in between. This clonotype has a handful of counts. The specimen was PBMCs or a T cell subset sorted from them (not recorded which). The clonotype was recovered from an adult woman who had mild COVID-19 (a few samples of this study predate the infection). Cell type and time point are not known. The gene calls are TRBV5-1 and TRBJ2-6; D is ambiguous. CDR3 loop: CASSIEPGANVLTF. The CDR3 bases are TGCGCCAGCAGCATCGAACCGGGGGCCAACGTCCTGACTTTC.